These 25 T cell receptor beta chains share one sample of origin, sequenced in a study of regulatory T cells in long-lasting Graves disease. Relying on iRepertoire HTBI primers and Arm-PCR of CDR3 regions, the team built TCR beta libraries. In TCRdb, the multiplex PCR reads were re-called with MiXCR into one record per CDR3 protein. The sample lists about 620,000 distinct CDR3 sequences, roughly 15% occurring once. As to time point: newly diagnosed GD, antithyroid drugs for less than 3 months. The TCR library was prepared using RNA isolated from PBMCs. The same sample was also used in a study of T cells in Graves' hyperthyroidism and ophthalmopathy.

This specimen was peripheral blood mononuclear cells (PBMCs), taken at new diagnosis, from a patient treated with antithyroid drugs. Receptors were obtained from a woman aged 25-40 years with Graves disease.

This clonotype appeared many times. The chain has TRBV6-1 and TRBJ1-1; TRBD1 agrees at 9 bases. The J segment lost 3 bases and the V segment lost 7 bases, leaving 18 bases of the junction unmatched. Germline values: CDR1 MNHNS, CDR2 SASEGT. The CDR3 is 18 residues long. The CDR3 is CASKPGQGVFWGDTEAFF. The DNA of the CDR3 is TGTGCCAGCAAACCGGGACAGGGTGTATTTTGGGGGGACACTGAAGCTTTCTTT.

This clonotype was seen at least ten times. V gene TRBV28 combines with J gene TRBJ2-7; 7 bases map to TRBD1. V shed 5 bases, J shed 1 base, and the junction held 14 bases outside the gene matches. Germline assignment: CDR1 MDHEN and CDR2 SYDVKM. The CDR3 spans 17 residues. The CDR3 DNA sequence: TGTGCCAGCAGTCCCCCAACCGACAGGGTTACGTCCTACGAGCAGTACTTC. This translates into CASSPPTDRVTSYEQYF.

This clonotype was seen only a few times. This chain joins TRBV6-1 and TRBJ2-7, with 9 bases matching TRBD1. The V segment lost 6 bases and the J segment 5 bases; nucleotides outside the gene matches: 5. The germline gives CDR1 MNHNS, CDR2 SASEGT. This CDR3 region has 13 residues. CDR3 nucleotides: TGTGCCAGCAGCAGGGGACAGGGTGACGAGCAGTACTTC. This sequence encodes CASSRGQGDEQYF.

Many counts were recorded for this clonotype. The germline gene is not matched at one end of the junction; a read error may be the cause. The CDR3 loop is CASSFIDRAQVF. In DNA form, the CDR3 reads TGTGCCAGCAGTTTCATCGACAGGGCACAGGTTTTC. The chain recombines TRBV27 with TRBJ2-7; 7 bases agree with TRBD1. Germline CDR1 reads MNHEY; CDR2 reads SMNVEV (reference sequence). CDR3 length: 12 amino acids.

The V call is TRBV3-1, the J call TRBJ2-7, with D possibly matching TRBD1 (8 bases). CDR3 size: 14 residues. Germline V CDR1 and CDR2: LGHDT, YNNKEL (reference sequence). V lost 4 bases, J lost 9 bases, and 19 bases lay in between. Here the CDR3 DNA reads TGTGCCAGCAGCCTTGGACAGGGAGGGGACGGGCAGTACTTC. Residues: CASSLGQGGDGQYF.

This clonotype has a handful of counts. V and J are TRBV14 and TRBJ1-2; 8 bases map to TRBD1. The CDR3 totals 15 residues. Germline CDR1 and CDR2: SGHDN and FVKESK. Trimming cost V 4 bases and J 6 bases; bases outside gene matches: 10. CDR3 sequence: CASSPLPTGGDGYTF. CDR3 DNA sequence: TGTGCCAGCAGCCCACTTCCCACAGGGGGGGATGGCTACACCTTC.

This clonotype was observed at least ten times. The rearrangement links TRBV6-1 to TRBJ2-1; no definite D call. Trimming removed 5 bases at V and 1 base at J, with 9 bases between. The CDR3 runs to 14 residues. Per germline, CDR1 MNHNS and CDR2 SASEGT. CDR3 protein: CASSRTDSYNEQFF. The CDR3 nucleotides read TGTGCCAGCAGTAGGACGGATTCCTACAATGAGCAGTTCTTC.

This rearrangement joins TRBV20-1 to TRBJ1-1; D is unresolved. Germline CDR1 and CDR2: DFQATT and SNEGSKA (reference sequence). The CDR3 contains 13 residues. Trimming removed 4 bases at V and 1 base at J, with 10 bases between. CDR3 DNA sequence: TGCAGTGCTATGTGGGGAACGAACACTGAAGCTTTCTTT. Translating it yields CSAMWGTNTEAFF.

This chain connects TRBV14 to TRBJ2-2, with D tentatively TRBD2 (6 bases). CDR3 length: 17 residues. Germline CDR1 is SGHDN and CDR2 is FVKESK. V was pared by 1 base and J by 5 bases, with 17 bases between. CDR3 sequence (DNA): TGTGCCAGCAGCCAAGTTCTTGGGGGGACGTATACCGGGGAGCTGTTTTTT. Its protein is CASSQVLGGTYTGELFF.

J is TRBJ2-7 and V is TRBV6-1; D remains ambiguous. Germline CDR1 reads MNHNS; CDR2 reads SASEGT. Trimming left V 10 bases short and J 1 base short, with 11 bases between. The CDR3 has 12 amino acids. This chain's CDR3 is CATHTGSYEQYF. In DNA, the CDR3 is TGTGCCACCCACACCGGGTCCTACGAGCAGTACTTC.

The rearrangement uses TRBV19 and TRBJ2-3, with 7 bases aligning to TRBD2. After removal of 3 bases from V and 8 bases from J, the junction contained 8 bases not matched to a gene. Looked up from germline, CDR1 is LNHDA and CDR2 is SQIVND (reference sequence). The CDR3 consists of 14 residues. The CDR3 spells CASSIGLDGATQYF. DNA for the CDR3: TGTGCCAGTAGTATCGGACTAGATGGGGCTACGCAGTATTTT.

This clonotype was recorded a few times. The rearrangement links TRBV7-6 to TRBJ1-4; a possible D gene is TRBD1 (6 bases). CDR1 SGHVS and CDR2 FNYEAQ come from the germline V gene. CDR3 length equals 15 residues. V was pared by 1 base and J by 8 bases, with 14 bases between. In DNA form, the CDR3 reads TGTGCCAGCAGCTTAGAGTCAGGGGTTCACGAAAAACTGTTTTTT. As protein: CASSLESGVHEKLFF.

The table lists this clonotype with a few counts. The CDR3 protein is CAWRYRGETYEQYF. DNA of the CDR3: TGTGCCTGGAGGTATAGAGGGGAAACCTACGAGCAGTACTTC. The chain couples TRBV30 to TRBJ2-7; D may correspond to TRBD1 or TRBD2 (5 bases each). V lost 3 bases and J lost 2, with 14 bases in between. Per germline, CDR1 GTSNPN and CDR2 SVGIG (reference sequence). The CDR3 has 14 amino acids.

Ten or more counts support this clonotype. V and J are TRBV2 and TRBJ2-3; 10 bases map to TRBD1. Per the germline V gene, CDR1 is SNHLY and CDR2 is FYNNEI. CDR3 size: 16 residues. V gave up 9 bases and J gave up 5 bases; unmatched junction bases: 14. The chain's CDR3 is CASATRTGGAGDTQYF. The CDR3 DNA is TGTGCCAGTGCAACCCGGACAGGGGGGGCCGGAGATACGCAGTATTTT.

This clonotype was seen repeatedly, ten times or more. V is TRBV28 and J is TRBJ2-7; D possibly uses TRBD1 or TRBD2 (6 bases each). CDR1 is MDHEN and CDR2 is SYDVKM in the germline V gene. Trimming removed 6 bases from V and 2 bases from J, with 17 bases in between. This CDR3 region has 15 residues. The CDR3 region has the DNA TGTGCCAGCAGAGGGGGGATCCTGGGGACCTACGAGCAGTACTTC. It translates to CASRGGILGTYEQYF.

This clonotype was seen a handful of times. The CDR3 is CSASGSGGASYEQYF. The CDR3 DNA reads TGCAGTGCTAGCGGAAGCGGGGGAGCTTCCTACGAGCAGTACTTC. The chain joins TRBV20-1 to TRBJ2-7; the match to TRBD2 covers 8 bases. The CDR3 is made up of 15 amino acids. With 3 bases clipped from V and 1 base from J, the junction kept 8 bases outside the gene matches. CDR1 DFQATT and CDR2 SNEGSKA come from the germline V gene (reference sequence).

This clonotype was found many times. The chain carries TRBV27 and TRBJ2-7, with D perhaps TRBD1 (6 bases). With 6 bases removed from V and 3 bases from J, the gap between germline ends came to 12 bases. Germline V CDR1 and CDR2: MNHEY, SMNVEV (reference sequence). This CDR3 has 13 amino acids. The CDR3 spells CASSLQQGYEQYF. CDR3 DNA: TGTGCCAGCAGCCTACAACAGGGCTACGAGCAGTACTTC.

A remark on this clonotype: This could be a read error, since a much larger clone is one nucleotide away. The chain employs TRBV28 and TRBJ1-5, with no clear D. This CDR3 comprises 12 residues. CDR1 and CDR2 (germline): MDHEN, SYDVKM. V was cut by 2 bases and J by 5 bases, with 4 bases left in between. CDR3: CASSLEDQPQHF. Here the CDR3 DNA reads TGTGCCAGCAGTTTAGAGGATCAGCCCCAGCATTTT.

The CDR3 DNA reads as TGTGCCAGCAGCCAAGCGTTAGCGGGAGGCGAGCAGTACTTC. Translation: CASSQALAGGEQYF. The chain joins TRBV7-2 to TRBJ2-7; 10 positions agree with TRBD2. There are 14 residues in the CDR3. The germline gives CDR1 SGHTA, CDR2 FQGNSA. Losses at the gene ends were 5 bases for V and 6 bases for J; bases not matched to a gene: 7.

The sample holds a few counts of this clonotype. V and J are TRBV20-1 and TRBJ1-2; D ambiguous. CDR1 and CDR2 from the germline V gene are DFQATT and SNEGSKA (reference sequence). The length of the CDR3 is 12 residues. Trimming shortened V by 5 bases and J by 6 bases, and 13 bases separated the two germline ends. This CDR3 reads CSAYLQSNGYTF. The CDR3 DNA sequence: TGCAGTGCTTATCTACAGTCTAATGGCTACACCTTC.

This clonotype occurred many times. V gene TRBV6-1 combines with J gene TRBJ1-5; 7 bases match TRBD1. Looked up from germline, CDR1 is MNHNS and CDR2 is SASEGT. The V and J ends lost 6 bases and 6 bases, in that order; junction bases with no gene match: 14. The CDR3 has 16 amino acids. The CDR3, as DNA: TGTGCCAGCAGCCTGGAGACAGGGAATTTGATTCAGCCCCAGCATTTT. Its protein is CASSLETGNLIQPQHF.

This clonotype appeared a single time. This chain links TRBV18 with TRBJ2-3, with 10 bases fitting TRBD2. The V gene's germline CDR1 is KGHSH and CDR2 LQKENI. The CDR3 runs 17 residues. V gave up 0 bases and J gave up 0 bases; unmatched junction bases: 3. DNA of the CDR3: TGTGCCAGCTCACCACCGCAGACTAGCGGGAGCACAGATACGCAGTATTTT. This codes for CASSPPQTSGSTDTQYF.

This clonotype was found many times. The rearrangement links TRBV30 to TRBJ1-1; tentatively, D is TRBD1 (5 bases). Trimming took 2 bases from V and 0 from J, leaving 7 bases between them. CDR3 length: 13 residues. Germline V gene sequence: CDR1 GTSNPN, CDR2 SVGIG (reference sequence). CDR3 region: CAWSLGVNTEAFF. The CDR3 region has the DNA TGTGCCTGGAGTCTGGGGGTGAACACTGAAGCTTTCTTT.

Points on this clonotype: A clone one base away is much larger, so this may be a read error. The chain recombines TRBV28 with TRBJ2-1, with D uncertain. The germline V gene encodes CDR1 MDHEN and CDR2 SYDVKM. CDR3 length: 11 residues. Trimming took 6 bases from V and 15 from J, leaving 15 bases between them. The CDR3 DNA is TGTGCCAGCAGAGCGCAGAGGTCTTGGTTCTTC. The encoded protein is CASRAQRSWFF. The full variable domain, its missing parts supplied by reference TRBV28 and TRBJ2-1, is DVKVTQSSRYLVKRTGEKVFLECVQDMDHENMFWYRQDPGLGLRLIYFSYDVKMKEKGDIPEGYSVSREKKERFSLILESASTNQTSMYLCASRAQRSWFFGPGTRLTVL.

There are a few counts of this clonotype. J is TRBJ2-3 and V is TRBV6-2 or TRBV6-3; unclear D gene. The V and J ends lost 2 bases and 2 bases respectively, with 11 bases between them. The length of the CDR3 is 15 residues. The germline gives CDR1 MNHEY, CDR2 SVGEGT. The CDR3 is CASSYRPTLTDTQYF. The CDR3 DNA reads as TGTGCCAGCAGTTACAGGCCGACCCTCACAGATACGCAGTATTTT.